This TCR beta chain was sequenced during a study of spatial heterogeneity in lung cancer. Study-wide results and limits: Nonsynonymous mutation counts, ubiquitous and regional, were tracked by the respective counts of ubiquitous and regional expanded TCRs. Expanded intratumoral alpha and beta TCR counts tracked tumor mutation counts.

Single TCR cDNA molecules each had their own unique molecular identifier. TCRdb re-analysed the 5' RACE reads in MiXCR, keeping a single row per CDR3 protein. The sample consists of about 28,000 distinct CDR3 sequences, under 8.5% of them appearing once. The time point is: sample taken at primary tumor resection. Samples were obtained from approximately 72 donors, all untreated early-stage non-small cell lung cancer patients. Germline CDR1 KGHSH, CDR2 LQKENI. The CDR3 length is 13 residues. V was pared by 6 bases and J by 1 base, with 2 bases of the junction left unmatched. This clonotype was seen a few times. The antigen remains unidentified.

The material was lung tumor tissue, obtained at surgery. This sequence was found in a male donor with early-stage non-small cell lung cancer. This chain joins TRBV18 and TRBJ1-1, with 7 bases lining up with TRBD1. The CDR3 coding sequence is TGTGCCAGCTCCCGGACAGGGAACACTGAAGCTTTCTTT. Translating it yields CASSRTGNTEAFF.